Each of the 14 T cell receptor beta chains below was sequenced from the same sample in a study of blood T cell repertoires in COVID-19. Using immunoSEQ multiplex PCR, the repertoire was profiled, and TCRdb retains in-frame clones only, with some absent. The sample contains around 370,000 clones, approximately 91% of which appear only once. Sequenced sample: peripheral blood. These receptors were collected from a woman in her 70s with COVID-19, enrolled during active disease.

This rearrangement joins TRBV29-1 to TRBJ2-7; TRBD1 matches at 7 bases. The CDR3 runs 13 residues. V lost 7 bases, J lost 0 bases, and 6 bases stayed unmatched. The germline gives CDR1 SQVTM, CDR2 ANQGSEA. As DNA, the CDR3 is TGCAGCGCATCCAGGGGGACCTCCTACGAGCAGTACTTC. Amino acids: CSASRGTSYEQYF.

V gene TRBV18 combines with J gene TRBJ1-2; tentatively, D is TRBD1 (5 bases). Between the trimmed V and J ends, which lost 2 bases and 4 bases, there was a span of 20 bases. Germline V gene data show CDR1 as KGHSH and CDR2 as LQKENI. The CDR3 spans 17 residues. This CDR3 is CASSPKQGLSSGYGYTF. In DNA form, the CDR3 reads TGTGCCAGCTCACCAAAGCAGGGCCTTTCGTCCGGCTATGGCTACACCTTC.

The chain has TRBV28 and TRBJ2-7; possible D gene TRBD1, 6 bases. The CDR3 runs to 15 residues. Germline values: CDR1 MDHEN, CDR2 SYDVKM. V lost 5 bases, J lost 3 bases, and 17 bases lay in between. CDR3 DNA: TGTGCCAGCAGTCTCCCCCCAGGGGCCGGCTACGAGCAGTACTTC. Its protein product is CASSLPPGAGYEQYF.

This chain connects TRBV2 to TRBJ1-2, with D perhaps TRBD1 (5 bases). This CDR3 spans 16 amino acids. Germline lookup yields CDR1 SNHLY and CDR2 FYNNEI. Trimming pared 4 bases from V and 1 base from J, leaving 16 bases between. The CDR3 coding sequence is TGTGCCAGCAGTGGTTGGCAGGGCGACTTTAACTATGGCTACACCTTC. Its translation is CASSGWQGDFNYGYTF. The variable domain in full, with the rest retrieved from reference TRBV2 and TRBJ1-2, is EPEVTQTPSHQVTQMGQEVILRCVPISNHLYFYWYRQILGQKVEFLVSFYNNEISEKSEIFDDQFSVERPDGSNFTLKIRSTKLEDSAMYFCASSGWQGDFNYGYTFGSGTRLTVV.

The rearrangement links TRBV5-1 to TRBJ2-3; D is perhaps TRBD1 (6 bases). Per the germline V gene, CDR1 is SGHRS and CDR2 is YFSETQ. Between the trimmed V and J ends, which lost 3 bases and 3 bases, there was a span of 11 bases. The CDR3 is 14 amino acids. The CDR3 nucleotides read TGCGCCAGCAGCTCTACTCAGGGGACAGATACGCAGTATTTT. Translating it yields CASSSTQGTDTQYF.

This clone came up once. Here the CDR3 DNA reads TGTGCCAGCAGCTTCCAGTCCCGACCAGGACTAAACTCTGGAAACACCATATATTTT. It specifies CASSFQSRPGLNSGNTIYF. V and J are TRBV7-2 and TRBJ1-3; D is undetermined. The CDR3 consists of 19 residues. Trimming took off 3 bases at V and 0 bases at J, with 21 bases between the two ends. Looked up from germline, CDR1 is SGHTA and CDR2 is FQGNSA.

The chain has TRBV9 and TRBJ1-2; D unresolved. V shed 4 bases and J shed 6 bases, with 10 bases lying between them. The germline CDR1 and CDR2 sequences are SGDLS and YYNGEE. This CDR3 has 12 residues. CDR3 amino acids: CASSPVGDGYTF. The CDR3, as DNA: TGTGCCAGCAGCCCCGTAGGAGATGGCTACACCTTC.

The chain uses TRBV28 and TRBJ1-4, with 8 nucleotides matching TRBD1. Germline V lookup: CDR1 MDHEN, CDR2 SYDVKM. The V gene end was trimmed by 4 bases and the J gene end by 4 bases; junction bases not matched to a gene: 5. The CDR3 extends over 15 amino acids. The CDR3 DNA sequence: TGTGCCAGCAGTTCCGGACAGGGTTATAATGAAAAACTGTTTTTT. Its translation is CASSSGQGYNEKLFF. Full variable domain (missing parts from reference TRBV28 and TRBJ1-4): DVKVTQSSRYLVKRTGEKVFLECVQDMDHENMFWYRQDPGLGLRLIYFSYDVKMKEKGDIPEGYSVSREKKERFSLILESASTNQTSMYLCASSSGQGYNEKLFFGSGTQLSVL.

V usage is TRBV5-1 and J usage is TRBJ2-5; TRBD1 might be the D (6 bases). The CDR3 has 15 residues. Germline CDR1 is SGHRS and CDR2 is YFSETQ. Trimming took off 1 base at V and 5 bases at J, with 15 bases between the two ends. As DNA, the CDR3 is TGCGCCAGCAGCTTGCTCCAGGGGAAGACGGAGACCCAGTACTTC. Translated: CASSLLQGKTETQYF. The full variable domain, its missing parts supplied by reference TRBV5-1 and TRBJ2-5, is KAGVTQTPRYLIKTRGQQVTLSCSPISGHRSVSWYQQTPGQGLQFLFEYFSETQRNKGNFPGRFSGRQFSNSRSEMNVSTLELGDSALYLCASSLLQGKTETQYFGPGTRLLVL.

The gene calls are TRBV9 and TRBJ2-1, with TRBD2 identical over 9 bases. The CDR3 totals 16 residues. Looked up from germline, CDR1 is SGDLS and CDR2 is YYNGEE. V gave up 2 bases and J gave up 0 bases; unmatched junction bases: 3. The CDR3 DNA sequence: TGTGCCAGCAGCGTCAGAGCGGGGGGCTCCTACAATGAGCAGTTCTTC. It encodes CASSVRAGGSYNEQFF.

This clone is a singleton in its sample. This rearrangement joins TRBV9 to TRBJ2-6; a weak D match, TRBD1 (6 bases). The CDR3 loop spans 16 amino acids. Deletions cut 2 bases from V and 2 bases from J, with 11 bases between. Germline loops: CDR1 SGDLS, CDR2 YYNGEE. DNA of the CDR3: TGTGCCAGCAGCGTGTCTACAGGGACTGGGGCCAACGTCCTGACTTTC. This translates into CASSVSTGTGANVLTF.

The V and J genes are TRBV18 and TRBJ2-1; 11 bases line up with TRBD1. CDR1 is KGHSH, CDR2 LQKENI, per germline. The CDR3 loop spans 15 amino acids. Losses at the gene ends were 3 bases for V and 5 bases for J; bases not matched to a gene: 3. The chain's CDR3 is CASSPGQGANNEQFF. The CDR3 DNA is TGTGCCAGCTCACCCGGACAGGGGGCTAACAATGAGCAGTTCTTC. The variable domain in full, completed from reference TRBV18 and TRBJ2-1, reads NAGVMQNPRHLVRRRGQEARLRCSPMKGHSHVYWYRQLPEEGLKFMVYLQKENIIDESGMPKERFSAEFPKEGPSILRIQQVVRGDSAAYFCASSPGQGANNEQFFGPGTRLTVL.

This clone was found once. This rearrangement joins TRBV6-1 to TRBJ2-3, with 10 bases matching TRBD2. From germline, CDR1 is MNHNS and CDR2 SASEGT. This CDR3 contains 19 residues. V lost 2 bases, J lost 6 bases, and 17 bases stayed unmatched. In nucleotides, the CDR3 is TGTGCCAGCAGTGAAAGAGGTCTCGGAAGCGGGGGGGTCCGGGATACGCAGTATTTT. As protein: CASSERGLGSGGVRDTQYF.

The V gene is TRBV4-1, the J gene TRBJ1-4; possible D gene TRBD1, 5 bases. There are 16 residues in the CDR3. Trimming took off 0 bases at V and 4 bases at J, with 12 bases between the two ends. Germline V lookup: CDR1 MGHRA, CDR2 YSYEKL. CDR3 amino acids: CASSQEATDRNEKLFF. The CDR3 region has the DNA TGCGCCAGCAGCCAAGAGGCGACAGACCGTAATGAAAAACTGTTTTTT.